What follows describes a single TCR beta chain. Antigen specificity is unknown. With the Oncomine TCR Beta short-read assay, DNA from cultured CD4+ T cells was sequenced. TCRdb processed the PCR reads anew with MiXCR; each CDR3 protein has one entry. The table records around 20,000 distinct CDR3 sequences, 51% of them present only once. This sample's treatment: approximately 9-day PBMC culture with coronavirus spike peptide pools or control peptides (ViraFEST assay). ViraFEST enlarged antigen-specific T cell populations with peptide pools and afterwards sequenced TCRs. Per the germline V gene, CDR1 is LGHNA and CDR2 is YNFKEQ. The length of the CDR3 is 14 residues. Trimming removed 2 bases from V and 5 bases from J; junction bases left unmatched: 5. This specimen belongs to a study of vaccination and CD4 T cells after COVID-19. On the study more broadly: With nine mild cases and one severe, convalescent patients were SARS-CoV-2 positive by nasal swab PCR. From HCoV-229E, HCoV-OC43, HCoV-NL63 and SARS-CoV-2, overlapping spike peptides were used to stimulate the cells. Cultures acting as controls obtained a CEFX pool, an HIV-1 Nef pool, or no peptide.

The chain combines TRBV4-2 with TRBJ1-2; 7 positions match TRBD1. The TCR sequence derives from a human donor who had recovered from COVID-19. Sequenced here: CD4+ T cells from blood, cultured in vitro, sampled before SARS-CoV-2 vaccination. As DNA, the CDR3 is TGTGCCAGCAGCCAACAGGGGGAGGTTTATGGCTACACCTTC. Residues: CASSQQGEVYGYTF.